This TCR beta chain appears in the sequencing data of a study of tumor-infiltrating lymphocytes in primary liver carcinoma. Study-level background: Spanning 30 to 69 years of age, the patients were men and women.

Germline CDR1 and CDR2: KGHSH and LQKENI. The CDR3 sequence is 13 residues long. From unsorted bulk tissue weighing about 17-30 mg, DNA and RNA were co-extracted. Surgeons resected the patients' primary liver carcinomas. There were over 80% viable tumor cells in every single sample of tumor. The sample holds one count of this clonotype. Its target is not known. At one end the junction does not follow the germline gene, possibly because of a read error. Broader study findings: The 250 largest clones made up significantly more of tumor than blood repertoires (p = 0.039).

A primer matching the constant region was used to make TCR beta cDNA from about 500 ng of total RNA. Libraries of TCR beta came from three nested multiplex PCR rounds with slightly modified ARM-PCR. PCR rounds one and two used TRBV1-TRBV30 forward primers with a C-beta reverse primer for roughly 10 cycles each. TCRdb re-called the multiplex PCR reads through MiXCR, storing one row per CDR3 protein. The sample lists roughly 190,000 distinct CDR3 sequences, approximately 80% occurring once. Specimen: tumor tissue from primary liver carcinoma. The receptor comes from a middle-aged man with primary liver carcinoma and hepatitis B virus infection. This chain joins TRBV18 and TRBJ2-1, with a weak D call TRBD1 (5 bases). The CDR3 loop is CACSLSRGNEQFF. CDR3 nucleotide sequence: TGTGCCTGCTCGCTCAGTAGGGGTAATGAGCAGTTCTTC.